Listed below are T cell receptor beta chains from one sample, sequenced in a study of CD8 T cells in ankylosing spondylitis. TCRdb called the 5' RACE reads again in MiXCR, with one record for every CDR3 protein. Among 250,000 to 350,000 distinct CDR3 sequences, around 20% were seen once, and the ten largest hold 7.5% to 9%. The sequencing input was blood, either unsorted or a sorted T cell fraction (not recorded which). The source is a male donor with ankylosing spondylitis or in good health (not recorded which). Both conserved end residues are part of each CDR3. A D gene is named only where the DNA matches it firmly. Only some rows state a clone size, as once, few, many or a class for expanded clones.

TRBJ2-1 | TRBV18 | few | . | TGTGCCAGCTCACCACCATCTTCGGGGGCGCGCGGCGATGAGCAGTTCTTC | CASSPPSSGARGDEQFF
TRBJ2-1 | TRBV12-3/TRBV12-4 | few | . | TGTGCCAGCAGTCCCGGGGTAGCGGTATACAATGAGCAGTTCTTC | CASSPGVAVYNEQFF
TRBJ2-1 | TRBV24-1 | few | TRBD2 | TGTGCCACCAGTGATAATCCGGGACTAGTTGGCAATGAGCAGTTCTTC | CATSDNPGLVGNEQFF
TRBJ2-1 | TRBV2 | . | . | TGTGCCAGCAGGAGCGATAGGTACAATGAGCAGTTCTTC | CASRSDRYNEQFF
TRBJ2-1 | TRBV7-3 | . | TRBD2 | TGTGCCAGCAGCTCCGGACTAGTCTACAATGAGCAGTTCTTC | CASSSGLVYNEQFF
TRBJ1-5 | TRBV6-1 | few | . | TGTGCCAGCAGTGAACATCAACCCAGTATCGGCAATCAGCCCCAGCATTTT | CASSEHQPSIGNQPQHF
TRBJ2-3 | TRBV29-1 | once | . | TGCAGCGTTGAAGATAGGGGGTCCAGAGGCACAGATACGCAGTATTTT | CSVEDRGSRGTDTQYF
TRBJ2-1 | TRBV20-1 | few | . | TGCAGTGCTAGAGGACAGGCCGGGGCCAATGAGCAGTTCTTC | CSARGQAGANEQFF
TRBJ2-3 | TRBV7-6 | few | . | TGTGCCAGCAGCTTGGGGGGCCTTACAGATACGCAGTATTTT | CASSLGGLTDTQYF
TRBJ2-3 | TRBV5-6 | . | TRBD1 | TGTGCCAGCAGCAGCGCCAGGGGGCGAAGCACAGATACGCAGTATTTT | CASSSARGRSTDTQYF
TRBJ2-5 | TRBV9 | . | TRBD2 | TGTGCCAGCAGCGTAGCTACGGGGACTAGCGGGGACCAAGAGACCCAGTACTTC | CASSVATGTSGDQETQYF
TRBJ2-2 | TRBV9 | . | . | TGTGCCAGCAGCCCAGGCGGGGCGTACACCGGGGAGCTGTTTTTT | CASSPGGAYTGELFF
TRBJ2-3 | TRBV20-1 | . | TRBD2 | TGCAGTGCTAGCCCCCTGGGCTTAGCGGGAAGGGACACAGATACGCAGTATTTT | CSASPLGLAGRDTDTQYF
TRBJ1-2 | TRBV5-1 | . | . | TGCGCCAGCAGCTTGGATGTCATCTATGGCTACACCTTC | CASSLDVIYGYTF
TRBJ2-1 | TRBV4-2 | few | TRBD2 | TGTGCCAGCAGCCAAGCTGGCGGGGGAAATGAGCAGTTCTTC | CASSQAGGGNEQFF
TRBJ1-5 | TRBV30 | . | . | TGTGCCTGGGATCGGCTCAATCAGCCCCAGCATTTT | CAWDRLNQPQHF